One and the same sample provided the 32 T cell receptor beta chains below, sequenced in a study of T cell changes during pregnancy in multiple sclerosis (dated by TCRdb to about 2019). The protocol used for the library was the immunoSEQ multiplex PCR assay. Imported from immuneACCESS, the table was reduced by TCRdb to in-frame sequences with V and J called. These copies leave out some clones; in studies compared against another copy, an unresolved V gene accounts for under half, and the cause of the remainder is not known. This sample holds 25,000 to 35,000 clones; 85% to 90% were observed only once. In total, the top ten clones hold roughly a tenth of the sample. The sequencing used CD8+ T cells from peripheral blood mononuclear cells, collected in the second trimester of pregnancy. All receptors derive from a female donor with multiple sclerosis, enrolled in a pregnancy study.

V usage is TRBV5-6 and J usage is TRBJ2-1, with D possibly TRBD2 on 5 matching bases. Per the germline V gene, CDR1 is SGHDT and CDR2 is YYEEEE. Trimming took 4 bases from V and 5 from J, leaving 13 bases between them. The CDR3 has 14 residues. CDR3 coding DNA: TGTGCCAGCAGCCCCCCCGACTATCACAATGAGCAGTTCTTC. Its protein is CASSPPDYHNEQFF.

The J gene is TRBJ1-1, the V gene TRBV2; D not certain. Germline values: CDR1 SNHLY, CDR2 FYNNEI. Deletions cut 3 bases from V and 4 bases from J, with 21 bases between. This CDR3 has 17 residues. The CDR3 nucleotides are TGTGCCAGCAGTGATTTGGGGTGGGAGGGAGTGGTCACTGAAGCTTTCTTT. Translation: CASSDLGWEGVVTEAFF.

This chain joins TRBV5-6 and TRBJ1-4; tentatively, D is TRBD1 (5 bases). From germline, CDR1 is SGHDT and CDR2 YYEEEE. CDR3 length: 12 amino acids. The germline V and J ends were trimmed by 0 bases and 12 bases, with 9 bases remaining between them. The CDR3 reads CASSLGQQELFF. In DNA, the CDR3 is TGTGCCAGCAGCTTGGGACAGCAGGAACTGTTTTTT.

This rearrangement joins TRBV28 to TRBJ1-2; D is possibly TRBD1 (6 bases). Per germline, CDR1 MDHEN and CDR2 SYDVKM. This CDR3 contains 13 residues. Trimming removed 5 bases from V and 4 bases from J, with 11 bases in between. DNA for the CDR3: TGTGCCAGCAGTCCCGGACAGATCTATGGCTACACCTTC. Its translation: CASSPGQIYGYTF.

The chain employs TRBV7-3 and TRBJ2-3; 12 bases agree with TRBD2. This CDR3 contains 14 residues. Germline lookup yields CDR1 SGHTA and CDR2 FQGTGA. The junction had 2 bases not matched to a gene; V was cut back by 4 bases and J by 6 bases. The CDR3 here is CASSYGTSGDTQYF. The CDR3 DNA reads TGTGCCAGCAGCTACGGGACTAGCGGGGATACGCAGTATTTT. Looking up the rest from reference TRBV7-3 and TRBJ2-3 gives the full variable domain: GAGVSQTPSNKVTEKGKYVELRCDPISGHTALYWYRQSLGQGPEFLIYFQGTGAADDSGLPNDRFFAVRPEGSVSTLKIQRTERGDSAVYLCASSYGTSGDTQYFGPGTRLTVL.

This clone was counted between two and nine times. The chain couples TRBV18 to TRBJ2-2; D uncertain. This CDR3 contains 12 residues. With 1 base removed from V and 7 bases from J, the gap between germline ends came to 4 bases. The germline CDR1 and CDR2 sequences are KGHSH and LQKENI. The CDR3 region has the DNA TGTGCCAGCTCACCACAGCACGGGGAGCTGTTTTTT. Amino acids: CASSPQHGELFF.

This chain's CDR3 is CASSLVSQGPSYEQYF. CDR3 coding DNA: TGTGCCAGCAGCTTAGTGTCCCAGGGGCCCTCCTACGAGCAGTACTTC. The rearrangement uses TRBV7-9 and TRBJ2-7; tentative D call: TRBD1 (6 bases). This CDR3 is built from 16 residues. Trimming removed 1 base from V and 0 bases from J, with 13 bases in between. CDR1 and CDR2 (germline): SEHNR, FQNEAQ (reference sequence). The full variable domain, in which reference TRBV7-9 and TRBJ2-7 provide the parts outside the CDR3, is DTGVSQNPRHKITKRGQNVTFRCDPISEHNRLYWYRQTLGQGPEFLTYFQNEAQLEKSRLLSDRFSAERPKGSFSTLEIQRTEQGDSAMYLCASSLVSQGPSYEQYFGPGTRLTVT.

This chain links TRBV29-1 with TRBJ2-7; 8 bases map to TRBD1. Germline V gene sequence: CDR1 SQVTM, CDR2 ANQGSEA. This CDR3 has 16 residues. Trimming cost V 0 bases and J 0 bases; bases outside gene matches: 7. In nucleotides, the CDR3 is TGCAGCGTTGAAGATCCCAGACAGGGGAGCTCCTACGAGCAGTACTTC. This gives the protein CSVEDPRQGSSYEQYF.

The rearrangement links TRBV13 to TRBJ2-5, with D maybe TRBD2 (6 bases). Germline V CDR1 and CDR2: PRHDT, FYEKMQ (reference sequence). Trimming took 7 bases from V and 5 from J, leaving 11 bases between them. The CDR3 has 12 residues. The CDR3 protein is CASTLGRETQYF. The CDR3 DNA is TGTGCCAGCACTCTTGGGAGGGAGACCCAGTACTTC. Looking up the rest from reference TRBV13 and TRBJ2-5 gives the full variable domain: AAGVIQSPRHLIKEKRETATLKCYPIPRHDTVYWYQQGPGQDPQFLISFYEKMQSDKGSIPDRFSAQQFSDYHSELNMSSLELGDSALYFCASTLGRETQYFGPGTRLLVL.

CDR3 loop: CASSHTSRDNQFF. The CDR3 DNA sequence: TGCGCCAGCAGCCACACATCCCGGGATAATCAGTTCTTC. The chain carries TRBV4-1 and TRBJ2-1, with D tentatively TRBD2 (5 bases). Per germline, CDR1 MGHRA and CDR2 YSYEKL. This CDR3 comprises 13 residues. V gave up 3 bases and J gave up 13 bases, with 16 bases separating them.

The CDR3 protein is CASPSRGQPNYGYTF. CDR3 sequence (DNA): TGTGCCAGCCCTAGCCGGGGACAGCCCAACTATGGCTACACCTTC. The J gene is TRBJ1-2, the V gene TRBV2, with 7 bases lining up with TRBD1. Per germline, CDR1 SNHLY and CDR2 FYNNEI. The CDR3 runs 15 residues. V lost 8 bases to trimming and J lost 2 bases; unmatched junction nucleotides: 11.

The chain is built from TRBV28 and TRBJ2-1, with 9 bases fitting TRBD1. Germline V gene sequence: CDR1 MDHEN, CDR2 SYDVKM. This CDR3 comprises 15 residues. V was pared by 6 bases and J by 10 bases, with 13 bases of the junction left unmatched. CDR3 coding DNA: TGTGCCAGCAGAGAACCGGGACAGGGCTCTCGAGAGCAGTTCTTC. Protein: CASREPGQGSREQFF.

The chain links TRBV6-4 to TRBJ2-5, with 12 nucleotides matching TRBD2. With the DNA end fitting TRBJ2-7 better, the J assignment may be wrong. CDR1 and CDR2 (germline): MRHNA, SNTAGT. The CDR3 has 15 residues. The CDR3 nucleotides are TGTGCCAGCAGTGACTCGACTAGCGGGAGTGGCGAGCAGTACTTC. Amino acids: CASSDSTSGSGEQYF.

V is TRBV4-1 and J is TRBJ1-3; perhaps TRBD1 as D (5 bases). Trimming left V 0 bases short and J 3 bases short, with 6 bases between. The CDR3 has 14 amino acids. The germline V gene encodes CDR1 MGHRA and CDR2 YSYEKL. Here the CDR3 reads CASSQDRVGNTIYF. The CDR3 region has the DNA TGCGCCAGCAGCCAAGACAGGGTTGGAAACACCATATATTTT.

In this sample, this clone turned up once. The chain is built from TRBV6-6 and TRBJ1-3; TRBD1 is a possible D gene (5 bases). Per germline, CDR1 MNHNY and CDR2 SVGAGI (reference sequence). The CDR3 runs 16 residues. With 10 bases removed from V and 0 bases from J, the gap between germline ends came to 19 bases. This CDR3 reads CATAGGAILSGNTIYF. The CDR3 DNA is TGTGCCACCGCGGGGGGAGCCATACTCTCTGGAAACACCATATATTTT.

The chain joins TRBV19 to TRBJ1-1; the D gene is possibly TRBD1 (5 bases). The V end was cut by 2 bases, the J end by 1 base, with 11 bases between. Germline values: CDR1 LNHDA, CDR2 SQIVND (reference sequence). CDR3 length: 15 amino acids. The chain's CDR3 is CASSITGGKNTEAFF. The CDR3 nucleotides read TGTGCCAGTAGTATAACTGGGGGGAAGAACACTGAAGCTTTCTTT.

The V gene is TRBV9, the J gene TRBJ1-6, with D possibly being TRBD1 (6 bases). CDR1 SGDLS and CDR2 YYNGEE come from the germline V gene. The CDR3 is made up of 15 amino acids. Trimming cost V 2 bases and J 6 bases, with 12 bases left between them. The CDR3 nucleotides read TGTGCCAGCAGCGTTGGGGGCCCCGCTAATTCACCCCTCCACTTT. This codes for CASSVGGPANSPLHF.

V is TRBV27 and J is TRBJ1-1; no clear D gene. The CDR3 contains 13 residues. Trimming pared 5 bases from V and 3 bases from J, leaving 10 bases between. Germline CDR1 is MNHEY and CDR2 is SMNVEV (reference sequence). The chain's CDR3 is CASSPQDHTEAFF. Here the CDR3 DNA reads TGTGCCAGCAGTCCTCAGGATCACACTGAAGCTTTCTTT.

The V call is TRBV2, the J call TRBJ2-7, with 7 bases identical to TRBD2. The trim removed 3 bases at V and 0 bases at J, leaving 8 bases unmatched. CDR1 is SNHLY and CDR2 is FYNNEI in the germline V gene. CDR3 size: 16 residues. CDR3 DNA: TGTGCCAGCAGTGATATCGGGGGAGGGCTCTCCTACGAGCAGTACTTC. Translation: CASSDIGGGLSYEQYF.

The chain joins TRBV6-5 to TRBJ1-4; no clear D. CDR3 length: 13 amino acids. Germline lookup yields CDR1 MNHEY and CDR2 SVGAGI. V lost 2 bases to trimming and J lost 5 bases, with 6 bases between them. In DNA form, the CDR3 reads TGTGCCAGCAGTTACAACACCAATGAAAAACTGTTTTTT. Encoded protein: CASSYNTNEKLFF.

CDR3 in DNA: TGTGCCAGCAGCAGGGGGACCGTCTACGAGCAGTACTTC. This codes for CASSRGTVYEQYF. V is TRBV5-5 and J is TRBJ2-7; tentatively, D is TRBD1 (6 bases). Looked up from germline, CDR1 is SGHKS and CDR2 is YYEKEE (reference sequence). The CDR3 is made up of 13 amino acids. Deletions cut 4 bases from V and 3 bases from J, with 11 bases between.

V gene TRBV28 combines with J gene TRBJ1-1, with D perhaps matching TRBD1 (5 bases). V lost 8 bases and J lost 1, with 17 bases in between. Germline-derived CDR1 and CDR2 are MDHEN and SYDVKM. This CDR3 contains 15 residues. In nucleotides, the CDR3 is TGTGCCAGCTCTCAGGGTCCTCTAGGGAACACTGAAGCTTTCTTT. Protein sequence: CASSQGPLGNTEAFF.

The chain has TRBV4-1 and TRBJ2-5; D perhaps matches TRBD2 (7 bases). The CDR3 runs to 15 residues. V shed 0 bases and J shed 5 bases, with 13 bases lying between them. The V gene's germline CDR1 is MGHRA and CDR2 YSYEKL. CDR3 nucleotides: TGCGCCAGCAGCCAAGACCCGGGGGGCGGCGAGACCCAGTACTTC. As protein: CASSQDPGGGETQYF.

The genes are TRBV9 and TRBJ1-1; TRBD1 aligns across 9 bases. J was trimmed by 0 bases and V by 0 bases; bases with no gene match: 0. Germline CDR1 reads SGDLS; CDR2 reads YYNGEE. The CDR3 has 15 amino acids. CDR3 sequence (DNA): TGTGCCAGCAGCGTAGGACAGGGGGTGAACACTGAAGCTTTCTTT. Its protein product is CASSVGQGVNTEAFF.

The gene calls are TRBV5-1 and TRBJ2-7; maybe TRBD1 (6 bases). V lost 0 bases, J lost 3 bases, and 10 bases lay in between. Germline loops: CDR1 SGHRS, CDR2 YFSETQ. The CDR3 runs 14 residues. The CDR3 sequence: CASSLEGHIYEQYF. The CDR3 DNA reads TGCGCCAGCAGCTTGGAGGGACACATCTACGAGCAGTACTTC.

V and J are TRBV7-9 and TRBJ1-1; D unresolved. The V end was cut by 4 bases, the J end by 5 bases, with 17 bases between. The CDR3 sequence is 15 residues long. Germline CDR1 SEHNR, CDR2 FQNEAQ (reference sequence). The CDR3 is CASSSTHRGRTEAFF. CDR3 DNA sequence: TGTGCCAGCAGCTCAACTCATCGGGGAAGAACTGAAGCTTTCTTT.

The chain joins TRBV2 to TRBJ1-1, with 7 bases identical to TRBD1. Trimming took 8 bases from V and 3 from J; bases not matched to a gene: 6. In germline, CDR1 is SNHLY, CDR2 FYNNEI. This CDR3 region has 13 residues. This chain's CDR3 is CASSRTGHTEAFF. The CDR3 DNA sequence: TGTGCCAGCTCCCGGACAGGACACACTGAAGCTTTCTTT.

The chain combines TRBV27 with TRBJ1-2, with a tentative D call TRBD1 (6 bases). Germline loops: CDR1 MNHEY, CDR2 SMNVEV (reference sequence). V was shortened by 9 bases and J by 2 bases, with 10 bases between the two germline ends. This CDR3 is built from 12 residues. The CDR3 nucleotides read TGTGCCAGTGGACAGTCAAACTATGGCTACACCTTC. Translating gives CASGQSNYGYTF.

In DNA, the CDR3 is TGTGCCGAGCAGGATAGCAATCAGCCCCAGCATTTT. It is translated as CAEQDSNQPQHF. This chain connects TRBV28 to TRBJ1-5; D is unresolved. Trimming cost V 11 bases and J 0 bases, with 8 bases left between them. The CDR3 has 12 amino acids. CDR1 and CDR2 (germline): MDHEN, SYDVKM.

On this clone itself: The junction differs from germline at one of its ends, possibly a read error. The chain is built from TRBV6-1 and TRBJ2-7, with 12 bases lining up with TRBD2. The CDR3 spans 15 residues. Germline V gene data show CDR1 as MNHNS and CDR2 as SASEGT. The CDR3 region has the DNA TGCCGCCGCGGGACTAGCGGGCCACTCTCCTACGAGCAGTACTTC. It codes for CRRGTSGPLSYEQYF.

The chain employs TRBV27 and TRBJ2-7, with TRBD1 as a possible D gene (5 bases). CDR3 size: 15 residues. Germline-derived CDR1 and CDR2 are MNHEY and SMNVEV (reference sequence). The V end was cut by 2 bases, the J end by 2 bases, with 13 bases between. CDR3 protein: CASSLSPARAYEQYF. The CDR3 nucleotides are TGTGCCAGCAGTTTAAGTCCCGCCAGGGCCTACGAGCAGTACTTC.

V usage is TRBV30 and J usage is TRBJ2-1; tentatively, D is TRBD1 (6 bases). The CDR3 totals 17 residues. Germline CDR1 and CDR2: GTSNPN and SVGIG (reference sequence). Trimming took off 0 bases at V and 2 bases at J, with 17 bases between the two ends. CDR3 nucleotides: TGTGCCTGGAGTGTAGAGGGAGTCAGGGGCGCCTACAATGAGCAGTTCTTC. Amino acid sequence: CAWSVEGVRGAYNEQFF.